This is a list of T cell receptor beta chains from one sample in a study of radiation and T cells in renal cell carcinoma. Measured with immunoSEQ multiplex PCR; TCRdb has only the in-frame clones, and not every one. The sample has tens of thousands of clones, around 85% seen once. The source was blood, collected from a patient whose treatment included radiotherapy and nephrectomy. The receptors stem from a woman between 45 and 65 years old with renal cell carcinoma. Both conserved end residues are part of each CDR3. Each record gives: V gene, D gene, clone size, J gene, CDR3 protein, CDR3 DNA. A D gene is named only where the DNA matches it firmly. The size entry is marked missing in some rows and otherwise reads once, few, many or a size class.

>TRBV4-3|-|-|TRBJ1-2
CASSQAQANYGYTF
TGCGCCAGCAGCCAAGCTCAGGCTAACTATGGCTACACCTTC
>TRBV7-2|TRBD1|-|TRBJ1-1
CASSRRSGQGPEAFF
TGTGCCAGCAGCCGACGGTCCGGACAGGGTCCTGAAGCTTTCTTT
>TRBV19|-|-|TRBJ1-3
CASIPSSGNTIYF
TGTGCCAGTATCCCCAGTTCTGGAAACACCATATATTTT
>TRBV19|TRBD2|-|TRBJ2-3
CASSMRLAGLTDTQYF
TGTGCCAGTAGTATGAGACTAGCGGGACTCACAGATACGCAGTATTTT
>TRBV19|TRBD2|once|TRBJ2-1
CASSIDGTSGSVYNEQFF
TGTGCCAGTAGTATAGATGGGACTAGCGGGAGCGTCTACAATGAGCAGTTCTTC
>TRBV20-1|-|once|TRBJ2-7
CSARTGYEQYF
TGCAGTGCTAGAACGGGCTACGAGCAGTACTTC
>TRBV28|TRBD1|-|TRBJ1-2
CASSTYWTGGGSNYGYTF
TGTGCCAGCAGTACTTATTGGACAGGGGGCGGTTCTAACTATGGCTACACCTTC
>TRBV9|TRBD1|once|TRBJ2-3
CASSVEQGVNTQYF
TGTGCCAGCAGCGTAGAACAGGGGGTGAATACGCAGTATTTT
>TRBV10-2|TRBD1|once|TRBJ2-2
CASSKTGNANTGELFF
TGCGCCAGCTCTAAGACAGGGAACGCGAACACCGGGGAGCTGTTTTTT
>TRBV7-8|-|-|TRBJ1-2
CASSLSDGFYGYTF
TGTGCCAGCAGCTTATCGGACGGATTCTATGGCTACACCTTC
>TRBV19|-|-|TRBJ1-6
CASSLRGDSPLHF
TGTGCCAGTAGTCTGAGGGGGGATTCACCCCTCCACTTT
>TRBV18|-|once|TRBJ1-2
CASSNREVNYGYTF
TGTGCCAGCTCCAATAGGGAAGTGAACTATGGCTACACCTTC
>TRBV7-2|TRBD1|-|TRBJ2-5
CASSLGQQETQYF
TGTGCCAGCAGCTTGGGACAGCAAGAGACCCAGTACTTC
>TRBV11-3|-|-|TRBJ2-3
CASSLARAPSLITDTQYF
TGTGCCAGCAGCCTAGCGAGGGCGCCCTCCCTAATCACAGATACGCAGTATTTT
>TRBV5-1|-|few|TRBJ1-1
CASNSGRADTEAFF
TGCGCCAGCAATTCAGGTAGGGCAGACACTGAAGCTTTCTTT
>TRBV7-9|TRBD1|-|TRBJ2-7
CASSFTGTGTYEQYF
TGTGCCAGCAGTTTTACCGGGACAGGTACCTACGAGCAGTACTTC
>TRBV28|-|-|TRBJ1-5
CASSLVRNNQPQHF
TGTGCCAGCAGTTTGGTCAGAAACAATCAGCCCCAGCATTTT
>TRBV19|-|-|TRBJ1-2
CASSAQVRERSYTF
TGTGCCAGTAGTGCCCAGGTTCGGGAGCGGAGCTACACCTTC
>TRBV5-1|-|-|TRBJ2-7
CASSLAGVENYEQYF
TGCGCCAGCAGCTTGGCCGGGGTCGAGAACTACGAGCAGTACTTC
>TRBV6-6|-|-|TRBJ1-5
CASSAEPDQPQHF
TGTGCCAGCAGTGCCGAACCGGACCAGCCCCAGCATTTT
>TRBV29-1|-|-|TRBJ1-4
CSGSSYDGEKLFF
TGCAGCGGCTCGAGCTATGATGGCGAAAAACTGTTTTTT
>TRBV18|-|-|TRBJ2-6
CASSPAGLSGANVLTF
TGTGCCAGCTCACCGGCAGGCCTCTCTGGGGCCAACGTCCTGACTTTC
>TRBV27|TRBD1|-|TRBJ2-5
CASRAPGQGYQTQYF
TGTGCCAGCAGGGCGCCGGGACAGGGGTACCAGACCCAGTACTTC
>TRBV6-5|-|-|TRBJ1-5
CASSYEVDQPQHF
TGTGCCAGCAGTTACGAAGTAGATCAGCCCCAGCATTTT
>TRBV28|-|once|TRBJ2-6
CASRPRAGRGANVLTF
TGTGCCAGCAGACCAAGGGCAGGGCGCGGGGCCAACGTCCTGACTTTC
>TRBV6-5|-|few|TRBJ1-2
CASSSQGNYGYTF
TGTGCCAGCAGTTCCCAAGGGAACTATGGCTACACCTTC
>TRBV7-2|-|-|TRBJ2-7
CASSLGFRYEQYF
TGTGCCAGCAGCTTAGGATTTCGCTACGAGCAGTACTTC
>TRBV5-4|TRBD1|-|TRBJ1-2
CASSAGQGVHGYTF
TGTGCCAGCAGCGCGGGACAGGGGGTCCATGGCTACACCTTC
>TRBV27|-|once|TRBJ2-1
CASSLITGAYNEQFF
TGTGCCAGCAGTTTAATAACGGGGGCCTACAATGAGCAGTTCTTC
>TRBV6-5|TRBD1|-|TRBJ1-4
CASSYETGVVKLFF
TGTGCCAGCAGTTACGAGACAGGGGTCGTAAAACTGTTTTTT
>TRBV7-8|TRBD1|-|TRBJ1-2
CASSLVAGGDYGYTF
TGTGCCAGCAGCTTAGTGGCAGGGGGCGACTATGGCTACACCTTC
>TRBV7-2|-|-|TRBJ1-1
CASSLLQEVAFF
TGTGCCAGCAGCCTCTTACAAGAAGTAGCTTTCTTT
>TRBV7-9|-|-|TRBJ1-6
CASTLEGRLNSPLHF
TGTGCCAGCACCCTCGAAGGCAGGTTGAATTCACCCCTCCACTTT
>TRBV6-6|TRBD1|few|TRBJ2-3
CASSLGTGPADTQYF
TGTGCCAGCAGTTTGGGGACAGGGCCGGCAGATACGCAGTATTTT
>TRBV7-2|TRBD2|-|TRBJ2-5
CASSFSGTGGQETQYF
TGTGCCAGCAGCTTTTCCGGGACGGGGGGCCAAGAGACCCAGTACTTC
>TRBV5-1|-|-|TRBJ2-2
CASSVGANTGELFF
TGCGCCAGCAGCGTGGGGGCGAACACCGGGGAGCTGTTTTTT
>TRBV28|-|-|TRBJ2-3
CASSPGGTDTQYF
TGTGCCAGCAGCCCGGGAGGCACAGATACGCAGTATTTT
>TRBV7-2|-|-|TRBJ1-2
CASSSPMLGGYGYTF
TGTGCCAGCAGCTCACCCATGTTGGGGGGGTATGGCTACACCTTC
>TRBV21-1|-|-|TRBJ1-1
CASSKVRGRCGNTEAFF
TGTGCCAGCAGCAAAGTTCGGGGTAGGTGCGGGAACACTGAAGCTTTCTTT
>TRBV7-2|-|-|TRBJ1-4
CASSTQNEKLFF
TGTGCCAGCAGCACACAGAATGAAAAACTGTTTTTT
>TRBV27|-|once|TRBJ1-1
CASSLSQGIRHTEAFF
TGTGCCAGCAGTTTAAGCCAGGGTATAAGGCATACTGAAGCTTTCTTT
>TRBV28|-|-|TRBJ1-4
CASSLDEEDLNEKLFF
TGTGCCAGCAGTTTAGACGAGGAGGATCTTAATGAAAAACTGTTTTTT